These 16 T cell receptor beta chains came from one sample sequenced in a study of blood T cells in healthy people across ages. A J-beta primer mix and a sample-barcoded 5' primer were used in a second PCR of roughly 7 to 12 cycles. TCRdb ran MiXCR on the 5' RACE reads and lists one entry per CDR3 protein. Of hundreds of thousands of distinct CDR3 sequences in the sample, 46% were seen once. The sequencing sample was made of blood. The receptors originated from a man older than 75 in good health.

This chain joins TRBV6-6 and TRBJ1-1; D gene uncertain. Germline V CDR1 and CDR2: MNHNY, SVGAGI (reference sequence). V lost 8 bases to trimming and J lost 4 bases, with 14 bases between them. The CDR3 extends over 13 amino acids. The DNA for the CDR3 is TGTGCCAGCCAAGGGTTGGAGAGCACTGAAGCTTTCTTT. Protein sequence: CASQGLESTEAFF.

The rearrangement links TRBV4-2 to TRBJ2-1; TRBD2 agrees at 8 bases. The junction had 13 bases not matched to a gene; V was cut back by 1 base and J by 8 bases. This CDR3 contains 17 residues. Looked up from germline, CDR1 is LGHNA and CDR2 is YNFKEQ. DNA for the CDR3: TGTGCCAGCAGCCAAGTGACGGGACGAGCGGGAGAGGATGAGCAGTTCTTC. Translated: CASSQVTGRAGEDEQFF.

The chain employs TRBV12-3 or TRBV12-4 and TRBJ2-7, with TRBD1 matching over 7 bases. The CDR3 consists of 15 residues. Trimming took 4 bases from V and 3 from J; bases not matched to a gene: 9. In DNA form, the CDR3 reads TGTGCCAGCAGTTCCCCGGACAGGCTTCTCTACGAGCAGTACTTC. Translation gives CASSSPDRLLYEQYF.

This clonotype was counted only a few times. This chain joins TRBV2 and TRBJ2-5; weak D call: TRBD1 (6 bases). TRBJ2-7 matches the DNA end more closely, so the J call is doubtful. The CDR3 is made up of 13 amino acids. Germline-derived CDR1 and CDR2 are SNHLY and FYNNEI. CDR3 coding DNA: TGTGCCAGCAGTGAGGCAGGGGTCGGCGAGCAGTACTTC. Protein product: CASSEAGVGEQYF.

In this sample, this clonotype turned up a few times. CDR3 nucleotide sequence: TGCAGCGTTGACAAAGCCTCTGGGGCCAACGTCCTGACTTTC. Protein product: CSVDKASGANVLTF. The J gene is TRBJ2-6, the V gene TRBV29-1; D remains ambiguous. In germline, CDR1 is SQVTM, CDR2 ANQGSEA. V was cut by 3 bases and J by 0 bases, with 6 bases left in between. The CDR3 length is 14 residues.

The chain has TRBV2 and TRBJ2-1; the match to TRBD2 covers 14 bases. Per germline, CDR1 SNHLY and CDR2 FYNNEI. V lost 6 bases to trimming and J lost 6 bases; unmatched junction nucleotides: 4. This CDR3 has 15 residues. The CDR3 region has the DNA TGTGCCAGCAGAGAGACTAGCGGGAGGGCCAATGAGCAGTTCTTC. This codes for CASRETSGRANEQFF.

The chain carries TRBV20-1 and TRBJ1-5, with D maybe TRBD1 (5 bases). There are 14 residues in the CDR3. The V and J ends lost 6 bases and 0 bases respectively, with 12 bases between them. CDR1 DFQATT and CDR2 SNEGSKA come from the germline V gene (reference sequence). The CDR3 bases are TGCAGTGCGGGACCACAGTATAGCAATCAGCCCCAGCATTTT. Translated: CSAGPQYSNQPQHF.

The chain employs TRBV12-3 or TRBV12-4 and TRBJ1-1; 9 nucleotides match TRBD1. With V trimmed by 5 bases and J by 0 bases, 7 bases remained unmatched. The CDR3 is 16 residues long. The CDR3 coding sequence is TGTGCCAGCAGTCCCCGCGGACAGGGGATGAACACTGAAGCTTTCTTT. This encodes CASSPRGQGMNTEAFF.

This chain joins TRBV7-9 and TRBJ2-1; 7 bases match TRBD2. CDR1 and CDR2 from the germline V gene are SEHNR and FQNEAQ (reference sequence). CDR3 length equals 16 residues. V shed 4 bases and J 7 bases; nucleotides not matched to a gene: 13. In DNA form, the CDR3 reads TGTGCCAGCAGCTATTACCTAGGCGGGAGTCTTAATGAGCAGTTCTTC. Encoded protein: CASSYYLGGSLNEQFF.

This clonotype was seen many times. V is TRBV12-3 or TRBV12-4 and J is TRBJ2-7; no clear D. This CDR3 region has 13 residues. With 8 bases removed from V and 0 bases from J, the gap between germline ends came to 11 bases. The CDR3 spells CASEAVRSYEQYF. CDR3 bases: TGTGCCAGCGAGGCGGTTCGCTCCTACGAGCAGTACTTC.

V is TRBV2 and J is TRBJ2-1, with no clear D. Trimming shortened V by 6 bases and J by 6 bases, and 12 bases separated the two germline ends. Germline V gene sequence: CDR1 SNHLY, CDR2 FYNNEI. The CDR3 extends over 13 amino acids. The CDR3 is CASRQRRTNEQFF. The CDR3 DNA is TGTGCCAGCAGGCAGAGGAGAACCAATGAGCAGTTCTTC. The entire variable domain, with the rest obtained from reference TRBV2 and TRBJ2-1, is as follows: EPEVTQTPSHQVTQMGQEVILRCVPISNHLYFYWYRQILGQKVEFLVSFYNNEISEKSEIFDDQFSVERPDGSNFTLKIRSTKLEDSAMYFCASRQRRTNEQFFGPGTRLTVL.

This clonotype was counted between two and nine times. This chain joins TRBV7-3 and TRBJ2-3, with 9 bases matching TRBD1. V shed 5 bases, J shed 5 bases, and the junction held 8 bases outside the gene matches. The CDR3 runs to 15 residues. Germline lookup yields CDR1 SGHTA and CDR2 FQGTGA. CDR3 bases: TGTGCCAGCAGCGCGGTAGGACAGGGGTTAGATACGCAGTATTTT. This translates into CASSAVGQGLDTQYF. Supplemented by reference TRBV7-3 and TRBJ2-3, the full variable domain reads GAGVSQTPSNKVTEKGKYVELRCDPISGHTALYWYRQSLGQGPEFLIYFQGTGAADDSGLPNDRFFAVRPEGSVSTLKIQRTERGDSAVYLCASSAVGQGLDTQYFGPGTRLTVL.

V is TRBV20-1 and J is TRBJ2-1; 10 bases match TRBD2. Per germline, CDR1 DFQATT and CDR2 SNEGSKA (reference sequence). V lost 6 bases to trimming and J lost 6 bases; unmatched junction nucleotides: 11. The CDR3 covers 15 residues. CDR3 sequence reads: CSAPGASGRLNEQFF. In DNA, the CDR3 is TGCAGTGCCCCTGGGGCTAGCGGGAGACTCAATGAGCAGTTCTTC.

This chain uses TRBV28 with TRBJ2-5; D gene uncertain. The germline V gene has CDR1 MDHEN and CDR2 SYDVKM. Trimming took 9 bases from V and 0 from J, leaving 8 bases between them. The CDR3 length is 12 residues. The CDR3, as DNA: TGTGCCAGTCAGCCGTACCAAGAGACCCAGTACTTC. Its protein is CASQPYQETQYF.

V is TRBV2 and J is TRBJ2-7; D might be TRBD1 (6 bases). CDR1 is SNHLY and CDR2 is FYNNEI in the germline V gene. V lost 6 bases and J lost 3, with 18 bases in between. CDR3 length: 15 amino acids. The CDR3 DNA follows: TGTGCCAGCAGGGGCGACAGGATCCCCCTCTACGAGCAGTACTTC. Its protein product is CASRGDRIPLYEQYF.

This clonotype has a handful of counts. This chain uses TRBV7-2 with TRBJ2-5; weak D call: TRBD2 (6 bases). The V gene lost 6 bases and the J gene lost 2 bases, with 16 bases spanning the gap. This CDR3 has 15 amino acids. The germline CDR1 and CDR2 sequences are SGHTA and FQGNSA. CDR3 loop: CASSTFPSVQETQYF. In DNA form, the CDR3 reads TGTGCCAGCAGTACATTTCCTAGCGTTCAAGAGACCCAGTACTTC.